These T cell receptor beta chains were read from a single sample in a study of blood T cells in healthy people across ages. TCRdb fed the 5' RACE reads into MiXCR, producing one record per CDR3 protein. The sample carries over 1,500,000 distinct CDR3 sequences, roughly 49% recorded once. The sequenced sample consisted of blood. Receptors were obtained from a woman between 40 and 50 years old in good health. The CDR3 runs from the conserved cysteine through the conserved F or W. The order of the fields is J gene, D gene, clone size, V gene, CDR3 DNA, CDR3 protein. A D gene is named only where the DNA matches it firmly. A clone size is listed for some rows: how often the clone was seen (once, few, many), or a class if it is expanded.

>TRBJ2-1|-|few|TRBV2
TGTGCCAGCAGCGTTGTATACAATGAGCAGTTCTTC
CASSVVYNEQFF
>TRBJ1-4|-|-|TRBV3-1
TGTGCCAGCAGCCAATGGGTGAACAGGGCGGTGGAGGAAAAACTGTTTTTT
CASSQWVNRAVEEKLFF
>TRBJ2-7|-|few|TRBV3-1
TGTGCCAGCAGTCTCACCGAGGCAGGGGGACTGGACGAGCAGTACTTC
CASSLTEAGGLDEQYF
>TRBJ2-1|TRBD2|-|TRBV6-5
TGTGCCAGCCACGATGGCGGGGGAATCTACAATGAGCAGTTCTTC
CASHDGGGIYNEQFF
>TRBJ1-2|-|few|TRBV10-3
TGTGCCATCAGGAAGATAAAGGGGATAGGGGACTATGGCTACACCTTC
CAIRKIKGIGDYGYTF
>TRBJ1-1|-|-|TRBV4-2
TGTGCCAGCAGCCAAGATAGAGTTGGGCCGTGGGGAGCTTTCTTT
CASSQDRVGPWGAFF
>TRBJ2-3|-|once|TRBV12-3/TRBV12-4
TGTGCCAGCAGTCCCACAGGGATTGGGGCAGATACGCAGTATTTT
CASSPTGIGADTQYF
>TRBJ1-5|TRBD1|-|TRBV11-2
TGTGCCAGCAGCTGGGATGGACAGGGGGCCAATCAGCCCCAGCATTTT
CASSWDGQGANQPQHF
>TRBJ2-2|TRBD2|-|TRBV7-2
TGTGCCAGCACCCTTGGGGGACTAGCGGGAACCGGGGAGCTGTTTTTT
CASTLGGLAGTGELFF
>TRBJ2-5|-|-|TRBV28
TGTGCCAGCAGTGGCGGGGGCCTTTGGGAGACCCAGTACTTC
CASSGGGLWETQYF
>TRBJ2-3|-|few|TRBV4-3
TGCGCCAGCAGCCGGGCCGTTTGGGGCACAGATACGCAGTATTTT
CASSRAVWGTDTQYF
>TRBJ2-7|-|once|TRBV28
TGTGCCATCATCGCCCAGGGAGATGAGCAGTACTTC
CAIIAQGDEQYF
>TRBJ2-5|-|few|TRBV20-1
TGCAGTGCTAATCCTCCTACGGGTCACCAAGAGACCCAGTACTTC
CSANPPTGHQETQYF
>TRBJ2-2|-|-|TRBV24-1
TGTGCCACCAGTAACTCCGGGTCAGGTCCGGGGGAGCTGTTTTTT
CATSNSGSGPGELFF
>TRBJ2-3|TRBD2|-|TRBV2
TGTGCCAGCAGCCCAGGGACTAGCGGAGATAGCACAGATACGCAGTATTTT
CASSPGTSGDSTDTQYF
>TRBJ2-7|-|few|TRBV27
TGTGCCAGCAGTTTAGAGGACAGAAGAGGCGAGCAGTACTTC
CASSLEDRRGEQYF
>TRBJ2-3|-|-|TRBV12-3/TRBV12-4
TGTGCCAGCAACCGGGGGTCAGATACGCAGTATTTT
CASNRGSDTQYF
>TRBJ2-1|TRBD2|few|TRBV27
TGTGCCAGCAGTCCTTACCTAGCGGGTAATGAGCAGTTCTTC
CASSPYLAGNEQFF
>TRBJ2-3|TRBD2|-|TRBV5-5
TGTGCCAGCAGCTTAAGGGCGGGGGGGCTAGGGACAGATACGCAGTATTTT
CASSLRAGGLGTDTQYF
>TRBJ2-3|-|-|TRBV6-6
TGTGCCAGCAGTTACGGGTTTCCCACAGATACGCAGTATTTT
CASSYGFPTDTQYF
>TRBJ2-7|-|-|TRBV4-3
TGCGCCAGCAGCCAAGGACTAGGGAGTTCCCCTTCCTACGAGCAGTACTTC
CASSQGLGSSPSYEQYF
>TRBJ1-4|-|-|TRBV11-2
TGTGCCAGCACCATTACCGCAGGAAAACTGTTTTTT
CASTITAGKLFF
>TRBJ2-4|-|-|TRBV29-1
TGCAGCGTCTGGGGGACCAAAAACATTCAGTACTTC
CSVWGTKNIQYF
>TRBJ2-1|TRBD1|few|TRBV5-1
TGCGCCAGCAGCTTTCTATCCGGGACAGGGGAATATGATGAGCAGTTCTTC
CASSFLSGTGEYDEQFF
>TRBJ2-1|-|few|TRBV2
TGTGCCAGCAACTACCACAATGAGCAGTTCTTC
CASNYHNEQFF
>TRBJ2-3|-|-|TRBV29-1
TGCAGCGTTCTTGGAGAACAGGGTGGTATGGATACGCAGTATTTT
CSVLGEQGGMDTQYF
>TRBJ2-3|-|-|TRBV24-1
TGTGCCACCAGTGATTTTACCACAGATACGCAGTATTTT
CATSDFTTDTQYF
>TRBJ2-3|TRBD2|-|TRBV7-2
TGTGCCAGCAGCTCACTAGCGGCGGATGGAGATACGCAGTATTTT
CASSSLAADGDTQYF
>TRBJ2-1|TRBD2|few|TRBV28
TGTGCCAGCAGAACTCTTAGCGGGGGACTTTACAATGAGCAGTTCTTC
CASRTLSGGLYNEQFF
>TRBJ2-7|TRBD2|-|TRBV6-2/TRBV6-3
TGTGCCAGCAGTTACTCGCCTATCAGAACTAGCGGTCTCTACGAGCAGTACTTC
CASSYSPIRTSGLYEQYF
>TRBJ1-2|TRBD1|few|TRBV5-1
TGCGCCAGCAGCGAAACCGGGACAGGGCTCTTTGGCTACACCTTC
CASSETGTGLFGYTF